The sequence of this T cell receptor (beta chain) was determined in a study of cytomegalovirus exposure and HLA in healthy donors (dated by TCRdb to 2017 to 2019). Context from the whole study: An earlier analysis of several hundred of the donors reported under 300 Gb of sequence data and around 100 million unique TCR beta sequences obtained from some 200 million T cells. About 300 gigabases of sequencing data and roughly 80 million unique TCR sequences made up an early release that covered approximately 620 HLA-typed donors. Among the roughly 390 genotyped donors, around 79% belonged to the genetic ancestry cluster associated with self-reported Caucasian donors. The aim of the study was to test whether cataloging public T cell receptors could identify signatures of past pathogen exposure. Using immunosequencing, the study profiled T cell repertoires from 500 to 800 subjects and related those repertoires to cytomegalovirus serostatus. A separate validation cohort of 100 to 150 different subjects was used in addition to the roughly 640-subject first cohort. To predict cytomegalovirus infection status, the study brought together high-throughput TCR immunosequencing, statistical association of individual TCRs with disease status, and machine learning. A later analysis re-examined previously published TCR beta repertoires from just over 650 donors and added high-resolution HLA genotyping to investigate patterns of TCR occurrence. The later analysis used no new phenotypic data to find candidate immune exposures, relying instead on TCR beta sequences and their occurrence across donors. To decide whether each TCR beta V gene segment behaved as functional or pseudogenic, an earlier analysis of nearly 600 of the donors relied on high-throughput TCR beta sequencing. Donor age, sex, ethnicity and CMV serostatus were collected together with the repertoire data. Genome-wide SNP genotypes for about three fifths of the roughly 700 donors were used in a later genetic analysis, which treated that subset as a discovery cohort. All discovery cohort repertoires had been generated using a single sequencing platform. Both class I and class II loci were covered by HLA typing, at four-digit resolution. The number of donors typed differed by locus, with roughly 629-640 for A, B, C, DRB1 and DQB1, over 500 for DQA1, approximately 570 for DPA1, and some 440 for DPB1. Five DR-DQ haplotypes were treated as single units for association and clustering because of strong linkage in the cohort. Among about 390 genotyped donors of the cohort, an average of around 240,000 unique TCR beta nucleotide sequences were sequenced per donor, roughly 20% of them non-productive. Points the paper makes about the study in general: In a later genetic analysis, a missense DCLRE1C variant was associated with V-gene and J-gene trimming of TCR beta chains, and the association was replicated in an independent cohort. A further reported finding was that TCR beta sequences accurately predicted the HLA-A and HLA-B alleles for most subjects in the first cohort. In a later analysis, HLA-associated TCR beta chains showed more clonal expansion and lower generation probabilities than non-associated chains that were equally common. Some IMGT-functional V segments, including TRBV6-2 and TRBV6-3, could not be distinguished by the 87-base-pair reads and were therefore excluded. Cytomegalovirus status was reported to be diagnosed by the classifier with high specificity and sensitivity in both the original and validation cohorts. Presence/absence analyses assumed roughly uniform sequencing depth across donors, an assumption that may not hold. A later analysis associated roughly 17,000 TCR beta sequences with specific HLA alleles at a false discovery rate of 0.05. A few of the identified cytomegalovirus-associated TCR beta chains were confirmed in vitro to be specific for cytomegalovirus antigens. In a later analysis, TCR association rates were found to vary across HLA loci, with the most associated TCRs seen for DRB1 alleles and the fewest for HLA-C alleles. Correlated functional status among segregating V segments might reflect linkage disequilibrium, but an unknown experimental factor could not be ruled out. The sequencing pipeline was judged likely to have produced a cluster of highly shared sequence variants as a technical artifact. Because HLA typing was unavailable for some donors at each locus, only the typed subset was used in association tests. The only immune exposure information available for the cohort was CMV serostatus. This cohort had only TCR beta chains sequenced, and the lack of alpha or paired-chain data limited which features could be detected. In an earlier analysis of some 540 of the donors, most TCR beta V segments appeared in productive rearrangements about 90% or about 30% of the time, broadly matching IMGT annotations. A total of 164 TCR beta chains were listed by the study as associated with cytomegalovirus. While some public TCRs were present in many individuals, most TCR sequences turned up only very rarely across donors. Several of the top co-occurrence clusters appeared to be linked to parvovirus B19, influenza, CMV and Epstein-Barr virus, according to a later analysis. According to a later analysis, most CMV-associated TCR beta chains appeared to be HLA-restricted, and the HLA associations seemed to be driven largely by CMV exposure. A later genetic analysis reported fewer N-insertions in productive TCRs among donors in an Asian-associated ancestry cluster than the approximately 700-donor mean. The authors suggested that the approach could potentially be extended to other disease states and immunological phenotypes. The earlier analysis of approximately 560 of the donors excluded roughly 16 rarely observed V segments, including chromosome 9 orphons, because counts were too low. Strong co-occurrence of HLA alleles, especially DR and DQ, made assigning TCR associations to individual alleles difficult.

The cohort was made up of 650 to 700 healthy bone marrow donors. At the time of sampling, every cohort member was nominally healthy, though immune exposures that went unrecorded were likely present. The donor tested CMV seronegative and was one of the 352 seronegative cohort members. Every donor gave a peripheral blood sample, and the peripheral blood mononuclear cells from that sample were used for TCR beta sequencing. The Qiagen DNeasy Blood Extraction Kit was used to extract genomic DNA from the blood cell samples. The germline V gene sets CDR1 to SGHRS and CDR2 to YFSETQ. The CDR3 goes from the cysteine to the phenylalanine over 14 residues. Only the CDR3 part of the read is kept: 42 bases, read in frame from the first base. V is cut by 5 bases and J by 7 bases, and the space between the germline ends is 13 bases. Libraries were made using the immunoSEQ multiplex PCR assay. For the multiplex PCR, a mixture combining 60 forward primers for TCR Vbeta segments and 13 reverse primers for TCR Jbeta segments was used. A multiplex PCR assay on genomic DNA amplified the CDR3 region of rearranged TCR beta genes. The Illumina HiSeq System was used to sequence the amplified TCR beta libraries as 87-base-pair reads. The study's own analysis went as follows. In a later analysis, 77 million or so unique TCR beta chains were counted across the roughly 610 repertoires, and roughly 11 million of these chains were shared by at least two donors. A nearest-neighbor algorithm error-corrected the raw reads and collapsed the reads into unique sequences, merging closely related sequences to remove PCR and sequencing errors. Alignment of CDR3 sequences to IMGT reference sequences was used to assign V, D and J gene segments. Each retained sequence needed at least a six-nucleotide match to both a V gene segment and a J gene segment. Rearrangements were called productive when the CDR3 lacked stop codons and stayed in frame with V and J; all others were non-productive. CDR3 was defined according to IMGT convention as the region running from the second conserved V-encoded cysteine to the conserved J-encoded phenylalanine. Sequences without an unambiguous match to a single V gene segment were excluded from the earlier analysis of about 600 of the donors. An earlier analysis of a few hundred of the donors classified V segments as functional when productive rearrangements were above 56.7% and as segregating when the standard deviation between donors was above 5%. A statistical classification framework was developed to diagnose cytomegalovirus status using the catalog of TCR beta chain sequences. A later analysis assigned V and J genes by comparing TCR nucleotide sequences with IMGT/GENE-DB human TR gene sequences. In a later analysis, CDR3 sequences and most-parsimonious VDJ recombination scenarios were assigned using the TCRdist pipeline. In a later analysis, each TCR beta chain was defined by its CDR3 amino acid sequence together with its V-gene family, and reads without a unique V-gene family were excluded. To address suspected cross-contamination and a sequencing artifact, a later analysis removed under 600 highly shared, low-generation-probability nucleotide sequences. In a later analysis, a clonal expansion index for each public chain was calculated from normalized within-repertoire ranks of inferred template counts. In a later analysis, generation probabilities were computed using a VDJ recombination model fitted to out-of-frame rearrangements, and the results were checked against IGoR. In a later analysis, TCR-TCR, TCR-HLA and TCR-CMV co-occurrence was scored with hypergeometric tests, and a repertoire-size bias correction was applied to TCR pairs. A later analysis estimated false discovery rates by permuting HLA or CMV assignments 20 times. In a later analysis, co-occurring TCRs were grouped using DBSCAN, with TCRdist sequence similarity added in when clustering inside HLA-allele-positive subsets. Co-occurrence clustering excluded repertoires with fewer than 30,000 or more than 120,000 public chains, plus five with anomalous nucleotide sharing. Drawn from immuneACCESS, this table holds only the in-frame rearrangements with V and J called that TCRdb kept. Clones are partly lost; checked studies trace under half to an unresolved V gene and leave the rest unexplained. That table furnishes V, J and clone size, whereas the DNA furnished D and trimming. The sample profile shows some 120,000 clones; 80% of them were found once. The ten largest clones take up 2.5% to 3.5% of the sample.

This clone was counted between two and nine times. Its specific antigen is unknown. One base away there is no much larger clone; base qualities are not given. This receptor was identified in a male donor in good health and CMV-seronegative. Sample: PBMCs. In this chain, TRBV5-1 is recombined with TRBJ1-6; D gene: possibly TRBD1, on 6 matching bases. The CDR3 reads CASRLTGTNSPLHF. The DNA reads TGCGCCAGCAGACTTACAGGGACCAATTCACCCCTCCACTTT.